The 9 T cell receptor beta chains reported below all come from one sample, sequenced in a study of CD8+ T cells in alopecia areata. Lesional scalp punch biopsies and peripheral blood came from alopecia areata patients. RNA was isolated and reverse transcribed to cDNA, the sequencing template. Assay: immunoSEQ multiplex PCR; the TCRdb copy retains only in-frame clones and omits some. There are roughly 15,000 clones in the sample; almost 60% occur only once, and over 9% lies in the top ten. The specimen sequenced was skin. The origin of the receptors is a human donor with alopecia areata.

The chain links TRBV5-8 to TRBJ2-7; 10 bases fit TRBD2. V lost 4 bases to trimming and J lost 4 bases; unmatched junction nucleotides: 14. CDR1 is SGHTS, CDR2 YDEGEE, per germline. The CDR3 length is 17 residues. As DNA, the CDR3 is TGTGCCAGCAGCAAACCCCTTAGCGGGAGGCCCCCTTACGAGCAGTACTTC. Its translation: CASSKPLSGRPPYEQYF. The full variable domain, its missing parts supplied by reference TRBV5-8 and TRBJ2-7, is EAGVTQSPTHLIKTRGQQATLRCSPISGHTSVYWYQQALGLGLQFLLWYDEGEERNRGNFPPRFSGRQFPNYSSELNVNALELEDSALYLCASSKPLSGRPPYEQYFGPGTRLTVT.

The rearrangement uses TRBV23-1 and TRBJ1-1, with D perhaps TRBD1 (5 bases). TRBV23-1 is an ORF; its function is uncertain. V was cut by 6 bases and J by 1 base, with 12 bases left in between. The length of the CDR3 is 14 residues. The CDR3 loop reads CASRLQATNTEAFF. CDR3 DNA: TGCGCCAGCAGACTACAGGCGACGAACACTGAAGCTTTCTTT.

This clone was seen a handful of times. DNA of the CDR3: TGTGCCAGCAGCTTACAAGCGGGGGGAGCAGATACGCAGTATTTT. As protein: CASSLQAGGADTQYF. This chain connects TRBV7-3 to TRBJ2-3; 9 positions agree with TRBD2. The CDR3 is 15 residues long. Looked up from germline, CDR1 is SGHTA and CDR2 is FQGTGA. J gave up 4 bases and V 2 bases, and 4 bases lay outside the gene matches.

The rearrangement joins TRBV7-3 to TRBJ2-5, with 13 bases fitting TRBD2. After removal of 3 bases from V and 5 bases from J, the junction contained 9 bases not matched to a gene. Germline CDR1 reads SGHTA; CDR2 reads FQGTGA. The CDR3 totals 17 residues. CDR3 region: CASSFLRLAGGGETQYF. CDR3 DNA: TGTGCCAGCAGCTTCCTTCGACTAGCGGGAGGAGGGGAGACCCAGTACTTC.

CDR3 residues: CASMRGTYEQYF. CDR3 DNA: TGTGCCAGCATGAGAGGGACCTACGAGCAGTACTTC. This chain uses TRBV28 with TRBJ2-5, with D possibly being TRBD2 (5 bases). The J call may be in error: the DNA end matches TRBJ2-7 better. Germline assignment: CDR1 MDHEN and CDR2 SYDVKM. The CDR3 loop spans 12 amino acids.

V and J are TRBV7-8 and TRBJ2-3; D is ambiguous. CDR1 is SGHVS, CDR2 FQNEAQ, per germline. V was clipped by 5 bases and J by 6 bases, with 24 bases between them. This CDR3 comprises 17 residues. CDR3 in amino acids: CASSLNPYTFGSDTQYF. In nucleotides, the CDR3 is TGTGCCAGCAGCCTAAATCCCTACACGTTTGGGTCGGATACGCAGTATTTT.

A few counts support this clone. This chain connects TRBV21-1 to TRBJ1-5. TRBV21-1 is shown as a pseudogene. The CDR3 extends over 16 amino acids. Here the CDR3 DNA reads TGTGCCAGCAGCTCCCCGGGCCTAAGAAGCAATCAGCCCCAGCATTTT. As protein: CASSSPGLRSNQPQHF.

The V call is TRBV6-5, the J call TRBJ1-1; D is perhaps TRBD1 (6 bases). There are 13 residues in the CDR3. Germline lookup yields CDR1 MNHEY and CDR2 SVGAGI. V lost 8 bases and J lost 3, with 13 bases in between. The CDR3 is CASLWGLDTEAFF. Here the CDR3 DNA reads TGTGCCAGCTTGTGGGGGCTAGACACTGAAGCTTTCTTT.

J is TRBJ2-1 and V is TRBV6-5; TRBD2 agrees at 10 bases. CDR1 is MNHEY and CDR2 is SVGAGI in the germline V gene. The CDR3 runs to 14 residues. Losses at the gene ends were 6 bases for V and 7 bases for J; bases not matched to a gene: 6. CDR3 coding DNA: TGTGCCAGCAGCGGGACTAGCGCCTCAAATGAGCAGTTCTTC. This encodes CASSGTSASNEQFF.